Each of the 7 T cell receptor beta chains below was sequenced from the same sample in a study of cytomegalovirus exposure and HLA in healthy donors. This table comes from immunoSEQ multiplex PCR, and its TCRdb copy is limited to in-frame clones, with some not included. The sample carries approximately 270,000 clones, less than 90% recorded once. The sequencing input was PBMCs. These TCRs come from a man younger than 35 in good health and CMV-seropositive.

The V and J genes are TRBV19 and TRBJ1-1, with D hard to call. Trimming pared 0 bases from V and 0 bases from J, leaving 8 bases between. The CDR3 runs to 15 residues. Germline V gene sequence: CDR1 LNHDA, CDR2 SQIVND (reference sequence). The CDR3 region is CASSIEAGLNTEAFF. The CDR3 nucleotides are TGTGCCAGTAGTATAGAGGCCGGATTGAACACTGAAGCTTTCTTT.

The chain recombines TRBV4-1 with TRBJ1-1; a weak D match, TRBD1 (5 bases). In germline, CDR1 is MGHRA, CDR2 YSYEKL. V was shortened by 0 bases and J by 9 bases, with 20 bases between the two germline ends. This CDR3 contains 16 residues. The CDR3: CASSQDPSFRVHQAFF. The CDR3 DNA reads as TGCGCCAGCAGCCAAGATCCCTCCTTCAGGGTTCATCAAGCTTTCTTT.

The CDR3 DNA reads TGCGCCAGCAGAGTTGACTACAATGAGCAGTTCTTC. Translating gives CASRVDYNEQFF. The chain links TRBV5-1 to TRBJ2-1; D not resolved. Per the germline V gene, CDR1 is SGHRS and CDR2 is YFSETQ. The length of the CDR3 is 12 residues. Trimming took off 5 bases at V and 3 bases at J, with 6 bases between the two ends.

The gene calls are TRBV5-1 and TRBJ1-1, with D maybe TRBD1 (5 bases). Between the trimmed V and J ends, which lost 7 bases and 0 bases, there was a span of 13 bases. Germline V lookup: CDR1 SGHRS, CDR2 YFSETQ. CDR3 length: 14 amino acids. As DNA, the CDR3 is TGCGCCAGCGCAGAGCAGGGATTGAACACTGAAGCTTTCTTT. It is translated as CASAEQGLNTEAFF. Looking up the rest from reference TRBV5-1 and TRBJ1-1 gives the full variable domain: KAGVTQTPRYLIKTRGQQVTLSCSPISGHRSVSWYQQTPGQGLQFLFEYFSETQRNKGNFPGRFSGRQFSNSRSEMNVSTLELGDSALYLCASAEQGLNTEAFFGQGTRLTVV.

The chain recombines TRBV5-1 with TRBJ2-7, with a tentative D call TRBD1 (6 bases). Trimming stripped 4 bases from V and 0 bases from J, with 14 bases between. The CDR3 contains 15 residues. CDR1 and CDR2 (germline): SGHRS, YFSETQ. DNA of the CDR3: TGCGCCAGCAGCCACGAGGGGGTGTTCTCCTACGAGCAGTACTTC. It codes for CASSHEGVFSYEQYF.

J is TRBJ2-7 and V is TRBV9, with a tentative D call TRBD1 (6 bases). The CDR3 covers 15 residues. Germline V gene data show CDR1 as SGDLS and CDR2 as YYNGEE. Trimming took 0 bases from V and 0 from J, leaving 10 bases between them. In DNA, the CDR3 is TGTGCCAGCAGCGTAGGGGGACACCCCTCCTACGAGCAGTACTTC. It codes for CASSVGGHPSYEQYF.

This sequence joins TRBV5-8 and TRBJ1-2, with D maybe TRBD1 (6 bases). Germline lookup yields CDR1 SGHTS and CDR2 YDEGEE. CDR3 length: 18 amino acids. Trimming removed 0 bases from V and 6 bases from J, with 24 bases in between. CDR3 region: CASSLGDFRVGASNGYTF. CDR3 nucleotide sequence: TGTGCCAGCAGCTTGGGGGACTTTCGTGTGGGGGCCTCGAATGGCTACACCTTC.